This T cell receptor beta chain was identified in a study of vaccination effects on CD4 cells after COVID-19. The wider study: At 16 days and at one week before vaccination, samples were given by two convalescent patients.

Prior to sequencing, the ViraFEST assay stimulated PBMC with viral peptide pools, which expanded the antigen-specific CD4+ T cells. After less than twelve days in culture, the CD4+ T cells were isolated. From March to December 2020, the person had a SARS-CoV-2 infection that was confirmed by PCR. Around 2 million PBMC were placed in each well, which was supplemented with 10 IU/ml IL-2 and approximately 10 ug/ml peptides. For the negative control culture, a pool of HIV-1 Nef peptides was used. This clone was observed a few times. What it binds is not known. The assay was immunoSEQ multiplex PCR, and TCRdb's table has in-frame clones only and misses some. The sample includes roughly 57,000 clones, around 80% of them seen just once. From germline, CDR1 is ENHRY and CDR2 SYGVKD. The CDR3 covers 16 residues. Trimming took 6 bases from V and 5 from J; bases not matched to a gene: 9.

The starting material was CD4+ T cells from PBMCs cultured with HIV peptides, obtained before COVID-19 vaccination. Subset of the sample: HIV-1 Nef peptide pool negative control/reference culture. This receptor was identified in a human donor who had a prior SARS-CoV-2 infection. The V call is TRBV10-3, the J call TRBJ2-3; 12 bases agree with TRBD2. In nucleotides, the CDR3 is TGTGCCATCAGCCCTACTAGCGGGGGGACTGGAGATACGCAGTATTTT. Protein sequence: CAISPTSGGTGDTQYF.